A single sample gave rise to the 22 T cell receptor beta chains below, sequenced in a study of OX40 agonist ivuxolimab in advanced cancers. This table comes from immunoSEQ multiplex PCR, and its TCRdb copy is limited to in-frame clones, with some not included. This table has fewer than 55,000 clones, roughly 83% appearing once. The material was CD4+ or CD8+ T cells sorted from blood, obtained in a trial of the OX40 agonist ivuxolimab. These receptors all stem from an adult with an advanced solid tumor such as melanoma, head and neck, liver or kidney cancer.

The gene calls are TRBV10-3 and TRBJ2-7; 7 nucleotides line up with TRBD1. Germline V gives CDR1 ENHRY, CDR2 SYGVKD. The CDR3 covers 18 residues. Unmatched junction bases numbered 15, after V lost 4 bases and J lost 0 bases. DNA for the CDR3: TGTGCCATCAGTGGGAGAGAAGGGGGCGGTCAGAGCTCCTACGAGCAGTACTTC. It translates to CAISGREGGGQSSYEQYF.

The chain combines TRBV7-9 with TRBJ2-5; the match to TRBD2 covers 8 bases. The CDR3 has 14 residues. V was pared by 1 base and J by 2 bases, with 0 bases of the junction left unmatched. Per the germline V gene, CDR1 is SEHNR and CDR2 is FQNEAQ (reference sequence). The CDR3 DNA reads TGTGCCAGCAGCTTAGGACTAGCGCAAGAGACCCAGTACTTC. This encodes CASSLGLAQETQYF.

The J gene is TRBJ1-1, the V gene TRBV14; no clear D gene. This CDR3 has 13 residues. Germline V lookup: CDR1 SGHDN, CDR2 FVKESK. Deletions cut 1 base from V and 5 bases from J, with 8 bases between. The CDR3 protein is CASSQGVLTEAFF. DNA for the CDR3: TGTGCCAGCAGCCAAGGCGTTCTAACTGAAGCTTTCTTT.

The gene calls are TRBV15 and TRBJ2-2; D possibly corresponds to TRBD2 (5 bases). The CDR3 contains 15 residues. Trimming pared 0 bases from V and 5 bases from J, leaving 10 bases between. The germline gives CDR1 LNHNV, CDR2 YYDKDF (reference sequence). The CDR3 sequence is CATSRDRERTGELFF. CDR3 nucleotides: TGTGCCACCAGCAGAGACCGGGAAAGGACCGGGGAGCTGTTTTTT.

The chain combines TRBV29-1 with TRBJ1-4; the D gene is possibly TRBD1 (6 bases). Germline assignment: CDR1 SQVTM and CDR2 ANQGSEA. Trimming took off 0 bases at V and 6 bases at J, with 11 bases between the two ends. The CDR3 sequence is 14 residues long. The DNA of the CDR3 is TGCAGCGTTGAAGATTCCGCAGGGGATGAAAAACTGTTTTTT. Translated, it gives CSVEDSAGDEKLFF.

V gene TRBV2 combines with J gene TRBJ2-2, with a weak D call TRBD1 (5 bases). CDR3 length equals 15 residues. Per germline, CDR1 SNHLY and CDR2 FYNNEI. Trimming took off 3 bases at V and 0 bases at J, with 8 bases between the two ends. Here the CDR3 DNA reads TGTGCCAGCAGTGACAGGGCCTCGAACACCGGGGAGCTGTTTTTT. Translated: CASSDRASNTGELFF.

This chain links TRBV28 with TRBJ2-5; TRBD1 matches at 7 bases. This CDR3 comprises 15 residues. Germline CDR1 and CDR2: MDHEN and SYDVKM. With V trimmed by 8 bases and J by 1 base, 10 bases remained unmatched. The CDR3 DNA follows: TGTGCCAGCTGTCCCGGACAGGACTTCCAAGAGACCCAGTACTTC. This translates into CASCPGQDFQETQYF.

The chain couples TRBV7-2 to TRBJ2-2; D might be TRBD1 or TRBD2, each matching 7 bases. The germline CDR1 and CDR2 sequences are SGHTA and FQGNSA. Deletions cut 5 bases from V and 3 bases from J, with 16 bases between. This CDR3 is built from 16 residues. The CDR3 loop is CASSKWSGGDTGELFF. In DNA form, the CDR3 reads TGTGCCAGCAGCAAATGGTCAGGGGGGGACACCGGGGAGCTGTTTTTT.

This clone was found once. The rearrangement links TRBV5-8 to TRBJ2-1; weak D call: TRBD2 (6 bases). The germline V and J ends were trimmed by 4 bases and 1 base, with 18 bases remaining between them. The CDR3 has 17 residues. Germline lookup yields CDR1 SGHTS and CDR2 YDEGEE. DNA for the CDR3: TGTGCCAGCAGCCCCGGGGGAACGTCAGTGTCCTACAATGAGCAGTTCTTC. Translated, it gives CASSPGGTSVSYNEQFF. Variable domain in full (rest from reference TRBV5-8 and TRBJ2-1): EAGVTQSPTHLIKTRGQQATLRCSPISGHTSVYWYQQALGLGLQFLLWYDEGEERNRGNFPPRFSGRQFPNYSSELNVNALELEDSALYLCASSPGGTSVSYNEQFFGPGTRLTVL.

V usage is TRBV30 and J usage is TRBJ2-7, with 10 bases lining up with TRBD1. The CDR3 length is 15 residues. CDR1 is GTSNPN, CDR2 SVGIG, per germline (reference sequence). The trim removed 4 bases at V and 6 bases at J, leaving 12 bases unmatched. The CDR3 bases are TGTGCCTGGAAAATGAAGGGGGACAGGGGTCTCGAGCAGTACTTC. It specifies CAWKMKGDRGLEQYF. Filled out from reference TRBV30 and TRBJ2-7, the complete variable domain reads SQTIHQWPATLVQPVGSPLSLECTVEGTSNPNLYWYRQAAGRGLQLLFYSVGIGQISSEVPQNLSASRPQDRQFILSSKKLLLSDSGFYLCAWKMKGDRGLEQYFGPGTRLTVT.

V gene TRBV29-1 combines with J gene TRBJ1-4; no reliable D call. Germline V lookup: CDR1 SQVTM, CDR2 ANQGSEA. Trimming left V 4 bases short and J 0 bases short, with 6 bases between. This CDR3 is built from 13 residues. CDR3 region: CSVVSPTNEKLFF. The CDR3, as DNA: TGCAGCGTTGTAAGTCCAACTAATGAAAAACTGTTTTTT. Based on the CDR3 plus reference TRBV29-1 and TRBJ1-4, the full variable domain is SAVISQKPSRDICQRGTSLTIQCQVDSQVTMMFWYRQQPGQSLTLIATANQGSEATYESGFVIDKFPISRPNLTFSTLTVSNMSPEDSSIYLCSVVSPTNEKLFFGSGTQLSVL.

J is TRBJ2-5 and V is TRBV7-2, with 10 bases that match TRBD2. Germline CDR1 reads SGHTA; CDR2 reads FQGNSA. The CDR3 runs 15 residues. V shed 6 bases and J 4 bases; nucleotides not matched to a gene: 8. The DNA of the CDR3 is TGTGCCAGCAGGCCTAGACTAGCGGGCGGAGAGACCCAGTACTTC. It translates to CASRPRLAGGETQYF. Full variable domain (remainder filled in from reference TRBV7-2 and TRBJ2-5): GAGVSQSPSNKVTEKGKDVELRCDPISGHTALYWYRQSLGQGLEFLIYFQGNSAPDKSGLPSDRFSAERTGGSVSTLTIQRTQQEDSAVYLCASRPRLAGGETQYFGPGTRLLVL.

V and J are TRBV9 and TRBJ2-5; D might be TRBD1 (7 bases). Germline V gene sequence: CDR1 SGDLS, CDR2 YYNGEE. V gave up 0 bases and J gave up 5 bases, with 17 bases separating them. The CDR3 extends over 16 amino acids. This CDR3 is CASSVEEGAERETQYF. The CDR3 nucleotides read TGTGCCAGCAGCGTAGAGGAGGGGGCGGAACGGGAGACCCAGTACTTC. The variable domain in full, with the rest retrieved from reference TRBV9 and TRBJ2-5, is DSGVTQTPKHLITATGQRVTLRCSPRSGDLSVYWYQQSLDQGLQFLIQYYNGEERAKGNILERFSAQQFPDLHSELNLSSLELGDSALYFCASSVEEGAERETQYFGPGTRLLVL.

This clone is a singleton in its sample. The chain links TRBV28 to TRBJ2-3; no reliable D call. This CDR3 has 11 amino acids. CDR1 and CDR2 from the germline V gene are MDHEN and SYDVKM. V lost 8 bases and J 2 bases, leaving 5 bases between the germline ends. CDR3 loop: CASADTDTQYF. CDR3 sequence (DNA): TGTGCCAGCGCGGACACAGATACGCAGTATTTT. The full variable domain, with the rest looked up from reference TRBV28 and TRBJ2-3, is DVKVTQSSRYLVKRTGEKVFLECVQDMDHENMFWYRQDPGLGLRLIYFSYDVKMKEKGDIPEGYSVSREKKERFSLILESASTNQTSMYLCASADTDTQYFGPGTRLTVL.

This clone has only one observation. The chain couples TRBV18 to TRBJ1-2; possibly TRBD1 for D (5 bases). V lost 5 bases to trimming and J lost 0 bases, with 10 bases between them. This CDR3 has 14 amino acids. The germline V gene has CDR1 KGHSH and CDR2 LQKENI. CDR3 in amino acids: CASSLGRANYGYTF. The CDR3 DNA sequence: TGTGCCAGCTCATTGGGACGGGCTAACTATGGCTACACCTTC.

This chain joins TRBV6-5 and TRBJ1-1; D might be TRBD1 (5 bases). V lost 3 bases, J lost 0 bases, and 8 bases lay in between. Germline loops: CDR1 MNHEY, CDR2 SVGAGI. This CDR3 region has 14 residues. CDR3 sequence (DNA): TGTGCCAGCAGTTATAAGGGGTTGAACACTGAAGCTTTCTTT. Protein: CASSYKGLNTEAFF.

This clone was seen only once. The chain combines TRBV7-9 with TRBJ2-3; D not resolved. Looked up from germline, CDR1 is SEHNR and CDR2 is FQNEAQ (reference sequence). V shed 5 bases and J shed 1 base, with 10 bases lying between them. This CDR3 comprises 14 residues. The CDR3 nucleotides read TGTGCCAGCAGCCTAAGAGAGGGCACAGATACGCAGTATTTT. As protein: CASSLREGTDTQYF.

The chain carries TRBV5-1 and TRBJ1-3; maybe TRBD1 (6 bases). CDR3 size: 16 residues. Germline CDR1 SGHRS, CDR2 YFSETQ. V lost 4 bases and J 0 bases, leaving 14 bases between the germline ends. CDR3 region: CASSPKGGNSGNTIYF. The CDR3 DNA is TGCGCCAGCAGCCCTAAGGGGGGGAACTCTGGAAACACCATATATTTT.

The rearrangement uses TRBV7-2 and TRBJ2-7; D perhaps matches TRBD2 (5 bases). The germline CDR1 and CDR2 sequences are SGHTA and FQGNSA. Trimming pared 8 bases from V and 2 bases from J, leaving 10 bases between. The CDR3 is made up of 12 amino acids. CDR3 DNA sequence: TGTGCCAGCGGCGCGACTACCTACGAGCAGTACTTC. It encodes CASGATTYEQYF.

V gene TRBV19 combines with J gene TRBJ1-3, with 8 bases matching TRBD1. Trimming cost V 5 bases and J 2 bases; bases outside gene matches: 8. This CDR3 contains 16 residues. Germline V gives CDR1 LNHDA, CDR2 SQIVND (reference sequence). The CDR3 protein is CASSARTGMAGNTIYF. The CDR3 DNA is TGTGCCAGTAGTGCCCGGACAGGGATGGCTGGAAACACCATATATTTT.

V and J are TRBV5-6 and TRBJ1-2, with D perhaps matching TRBD1 (5 bases). The V and J ends lost 4 bases and 0 bases respectively, with 19 bases between them. Germline values: CDR1 SGHDT, CDR2 YYEEEE. This CDR3 region has 17 residues. CDR3 in amino acids: CASSPTVLRTTNYGYTF. For the CDR3, the DNA is TGTGCCAGCAGCCCAACGGTACTCAGGACAACTAACTATGGCTACACCTTC.

The V call is TRBV19, the J call TRBJ2-3, with TRBD1 matching over 9 bases. This CDR3 contains 13 residues. With V trimmed by 10 bases and J by 1 base, 3 bases remained unmatched. Germline V gene data show CDR1 as LNHDA and CDR2 as SQIVND (reference sequence). The CDR3 loop is CATRDRGTDTQYF. The CDR3 coding sequence is TGTGCCACCCGGGACAGGGGCACAGATACGCAGTATTTT.